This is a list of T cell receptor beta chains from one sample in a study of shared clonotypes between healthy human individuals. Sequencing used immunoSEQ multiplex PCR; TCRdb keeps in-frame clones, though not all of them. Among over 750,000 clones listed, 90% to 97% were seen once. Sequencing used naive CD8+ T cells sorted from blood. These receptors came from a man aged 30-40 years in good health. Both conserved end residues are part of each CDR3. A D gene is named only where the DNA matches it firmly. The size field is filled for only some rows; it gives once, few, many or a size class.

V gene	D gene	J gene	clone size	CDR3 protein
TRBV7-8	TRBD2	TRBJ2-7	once	CASSLEGLAHYEQYF
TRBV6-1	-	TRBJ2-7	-	CASSSLVAVSYEQYF
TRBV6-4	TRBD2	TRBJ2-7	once	CASSVPGTSGRNREQYF
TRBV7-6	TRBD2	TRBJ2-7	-	CASSLTLAGEEQYF
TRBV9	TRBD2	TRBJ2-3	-	CASSLEGTSVTDTQYF
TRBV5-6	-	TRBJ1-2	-	CASSDGTGTPRRDGYTF
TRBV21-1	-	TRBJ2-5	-	CASSTFRHQETQYF
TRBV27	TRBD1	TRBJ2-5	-	CASSLADRGETQYF
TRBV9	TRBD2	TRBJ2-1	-	CASSVDPAGANEQFF
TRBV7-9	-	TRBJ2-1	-	CASSPGANNEQFF
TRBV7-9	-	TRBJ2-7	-	CASSPSTLNSYEQYF
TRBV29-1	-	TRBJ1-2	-	CSAEEGGGEYGYTF
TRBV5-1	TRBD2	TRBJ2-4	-	CASSLDKGTSGNIQYF
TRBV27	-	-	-	CASSSNPLEQYF
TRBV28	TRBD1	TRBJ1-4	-	CASSPRDSYATNEKLFF
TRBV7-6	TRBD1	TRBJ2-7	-	CASSPRDRGHEQYF
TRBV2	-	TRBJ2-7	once	CASLTGYEQYF
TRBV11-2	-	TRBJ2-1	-	CASSLVPRLGHNEQFF
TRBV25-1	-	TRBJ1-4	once	CASSEFILGQKNEKLFF
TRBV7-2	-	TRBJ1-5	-	CASSLESGLSNQPQHF
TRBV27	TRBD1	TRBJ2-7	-	CASNPGQSYEQYF
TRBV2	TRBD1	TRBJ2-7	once	CASSWGQGNNDEQYF
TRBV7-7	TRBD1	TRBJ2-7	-	CASSFGTGEVYEQYF
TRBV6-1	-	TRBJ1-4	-	CASEGNYEKLFF
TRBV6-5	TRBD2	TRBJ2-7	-	CASSSTTSGELYEQYF
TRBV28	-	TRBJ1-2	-	CASSNRVGVGYTF
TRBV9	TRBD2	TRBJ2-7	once	CASSVGALAGDEQYF
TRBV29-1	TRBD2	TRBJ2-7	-	CSVASTSGSYEQYF
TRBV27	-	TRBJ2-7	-	CASSSGSDYEQYF
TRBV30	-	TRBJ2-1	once	CAWKAAASSYNEQFF
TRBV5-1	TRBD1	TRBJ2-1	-	CASSPPWDRSPAGHEQFF
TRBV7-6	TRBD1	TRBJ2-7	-	CASSLAWTGGDEQYF
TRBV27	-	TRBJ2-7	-	CASSLSPSRGDYEQYF
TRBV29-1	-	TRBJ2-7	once	CSVEGRDNFNSAYEQYF
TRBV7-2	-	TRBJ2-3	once	CASSPSGSTDTQYF
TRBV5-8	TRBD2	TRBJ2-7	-	CASSSSGRSYEQYF
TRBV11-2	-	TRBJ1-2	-	CASSLVGDGYTF
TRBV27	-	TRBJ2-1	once	CASSLSRARNEQFF
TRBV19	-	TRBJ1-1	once	CASIGRTYGDTEAFF
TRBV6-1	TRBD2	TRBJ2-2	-	CASSEYQREVTGELFF
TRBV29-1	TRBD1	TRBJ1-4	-	CSVEDPTGKAEKLFF